This is a list of T cell receptor beta chains from one sample in a study of blood T cells in healthy people across ages. TCRdb itself ran the 5' RACE reads through MiXCR, one entry per CDR3 protein. The table has around 1,800,000 distinct CDR3 sequences, about 39% seen once; the top ten hold more than 20%. Material for sequencing was blood. All receptors derive from a human donor in good health. Both conserved end residues are part of each CDR3. D genes are given only for firm matches. Expanded clones get a size class; other rows say once, few or many, or leave the size out.

clone size: many
V gene: TRBV6-5
D gene: -
J gene: TRBJ1-2
CDR3 length: 14
CDR3 protein: CASSYSRTGYGYTF
CDR3 DNA: TGTGCCAGCAGTTACTCGAGGACTGGATATGGCTACACCTTC

clone size: -
V gene: TRBV3-1
D gene: -
J gene: TRBJ1-1
CDR3 length: 14
CDR3 protein: CASSQVEADTEAFF
CDR3 DNA: TGTGCCAGCAGCCAAGTCGAGGCGGACACTGAAGCTTTCTTT

clone size: -
V gene: TRBV4-3
D gene: -
J gene: TRBJ1-2
CDR3 length: 15
CDR3 protein: CASSQDLSQGNGYTF
CDR3 DNA: TGCGCCAGCAGCCAAGATTTAAGTCAGGGAAATGGCTACACCTTC

clone size: -
V gene: TRBV20-1
D gene: -
J gene: TRBJ1-2
CDR3 length: 12
CDR3 protein: CSASAGDYGYTF
CDR3 DNA: TGCAGTGCTAGTGCCGGAGACTATGGCTACACCTTC

clone size: -
V gene: TRBV12-5
D gene: -
J gene: TRBJ1-1
CDR3 length: 12
CDR3 protein: CASGFRDTEAFF
CDR3 DNA: TGTGCTAGTGGTTTCAGGGACACTGAAGCTTTCTTT

clone size: -
V gene: TRBV20-1
D gene: -
J gene: TRBJ1-2
CDR3 length: 13
CDR3 protein: CSATEGGNYGYTF
CDR3 DNA: TGCAGTGCTACTGAGGGCGGGAACTATGGCTACACCTTC

clone size: few
V gene: TRBV29-1
D gene: -
J gene: TRBJ1-1
CDR3 length: 13
CDR3 protein: CSVVQGGRTEAFF
CDR3 DNA: TGCAGCGTTGTCCAGGGAGGGAGAACTGAAGCTTTCTTT

clone size: few
V gene: TRBV7-9
D gene: -
J gene: TRBJ1-2
CDR3 length: 16
CDR3 protein: CASSPSPRAGRDGYTF
CDR3 DNA: TGTGCCAGCAGCCCATCCCCGAGGGCAGGGCGGGATGGCTACACCTTC

clone size: once
V gene: TRBV7-8
D gene: -
J gene: TRBJ2-7
CDR3 length: 13
CDR3 protein: CASSLDKWAEQYF
CDR3 DNA: TGTGCCAGCAGTTTAGATAAATGGGCCGAGCAGTACTTC

clone size: few
V gene: TRBV3-1
D gene: -
J gene: TRBJ2-7
CDR3 length: 15
CDR3 protein: CASSPLWGPTYEQYF
CDR3 DNA: TGTGCCAGCAGTCCCCTCTGGGGGCCTACCTACGAGCAGTACTTC

clone size: many
V gene: TRBV7-2
D gene: TRBD2
J gene: TRBJ2-4
CDR3 length: 14
CDR3 protein: CASSPGRAKNIQYF
CDR3 DNA: TGTGCCAGCAGCCCCGGGAGGGCCAAAAACATTCAGTACTTC

clone size: few
V gene: TRBV30
D gene: TRBD2
J gene: TRBJ2-3
CDR3 length: 17
CDR3 protein: CAWSPKRASGGADTQYF
CDR3 DNA: TGTGCCTGGAGTCCGAAAAGGGCTAGCGGGGGGGCAGATACGCAGTATTTT

clone size: few
V gene: TRBV7-2
D gene: TRBD2
J gene: TRBJ2-7
CDR3 length: 14
CDR3 protein: CASSKTGLAYEQYF
CDR3 DNA: TGTGCCAGCAGCAAAACGGGACTAGCCTACGAGCAGTACTTC

clone size: few
V gene: TRBV7-2
D gene: TRBD1
J gene: TRBJ1-2
CDR3 length: 16
CDR3 protein: CASSTWTGALSYGYTF
CDR3 DNA: TGTGCCAGCAGCACCTGGACAGGGGCGCTCTCATATGGCTACACCTTC

clone size: few
V gene: TRBV9
D gene: -
J gene: TRBJ2-3
CDR3 length: 14
CDR3 protein: CASSGNAFADTQYF
CDR3 DNA: TGTGCCAGCAGCGGAAACGCCTTCGCAGATACGCAGTATTTT

clone size: -
V gene: TRBV7-2
D gene: -
J gene: TRBJ1-1
CDR3 length: 14
CDR3 protein: CASSIVKTYTEAFF
CDR3 DNA: TGTGCCAGCAGTATAGTGAAGACCTACACTGAAGCTTTCTTT

clone size: once
V gene: TRBV2
D gene: -
J gene: TRBJ2-1
CDR3 length: 16
CDR3 protein: CASSERWAGTYNEQFF
CDR3 DNA: TGTGCCAGCAGTGAAAGATGGGCGGGGACCTACAATGAGCAGTTCTTC

clone size: -
V gene: TRBV6-5
D gene: -
J gene: TRBJ2-7
CDR3 length: 11
CDR3 protein: CASRDYYEQYF
CDR3 DNA: TGTGCCAGCAGGGACTACTACGAGCAGTACTTC

clone size: -
V gene: TRBV20-1
D gene: TRBD2
J gene: TRBJ2-3
CDR3 length: 14
CDR3 protein: CSSTSGGPTDTQYF
CDR3 DNA: TGCAGCTCTACCTCGGGGGGACCTACTGATACGCAGTATTTT

clone size: -
V gene: TRBV7-9
D gene: TRBD2
J gene: TRBJ2-7
CDR3 length: 17
CDR3 protein: CASSLVAGGSHSYEQYF
CDR3 DNA: TGTGCCAGCAGCTTAGTAGCGGGGGGATCCCACTCCTACGAGCAGTACTTC

clone size: -
V gene: TRBV27
D gene: -
J gene: TRBJ1-4
CDR3 length: 15
CDR3 protein: CASSLLGKLNEKLFF
CDR3 DNA: TGTGCCAGCAGTTTATTGGGGAAGCTTAATGAAAAACTGTTTTTT

clone size: -
V gene: TRBV7-2
D gene: -
J gene: TRBJ2-5
CDR3 length: 15
CDR3 protein: CASSSEGGAWETQYF
CDR3 DNA: TGTGCCAGCAGCTCGGAGGGGGGCGCTTGGGAGACCCAGTACTTC

clone size: -
V gene: TRBV4-1
D gene: -
J gene: TRBJ1-2
CDR3 length: 17
CDR3 protein: CASSQVATRKQAYGYTF
CDR3 DNA: TGCGCCAGCAGCCAAGTAGCTACGCGAAAGCAGGCTTATGGCTACACCTTC

clone size: -
V gene: TRBV5-1
D gene: TRBD1
J gene: TRBJ2-5
CDR3 length: 13
CDR3 protein: CASTRQGAETQYF
CDR3 DNA: TGCGCCAGCACCCGACAGGGGGCCGAGACCCAGTACTTC

clone size: -
V gene: TRBV7-2
D gene: -
J gene: TRBJ1-5
CDR3 length: 13
CDR3 protein: CASSSTALSPQHF
CDR3 DNA: TGTGCCAGCAGCTCCACAGCCTTATCTCCCCAGCATTTT

clone size: once
V gene: TRBV9
D gene: -
J gene: TRBJ2-4
CDR3 length: 19
CDR3 protein: CASSVNSGRSSSNKHIQYF
CDR3 DNA: TGTGCCAGCAGCGTTAACTCCGGTCGGTCGAGCTCGAACAAACACATTCAGTACTTC

clone size: -
V gene: TRBV20-1
D gene: TRBD2
J gene: TRBJ2-3
CDR3 length: 19
CDR3 protein: CSARDSGPAGGGSTDTQYF
CDR3 DNA: TGCAGTGCTAGAGATTCTGGACCAGCGGGGGGTGGTAGCACAGATACGCAGTATTTT

clone size: -
V gene: TRBV15
D gene: -
J gene: TRBJ2-1
CDR3 length: 14
CDR3 protein: CATSRDEGDGEQFF
CDR3 DNA: TGTGCCACCAGCAGAGATGAAGGGGATGGTGAGCAGTTCTTC

clone size: -
V gene: TRBV4-3
D gene: -
J gene: TRBJ2-1
CDR3 length: 16
CDR3 protein: CASSLKRVRAFDEQFF
CDR3 DNA: TGCGCCAGCAGCCTAAAGAGGGTACGAGCGTTCGATGAGCAGTTCTTC

clone size: -
V gene: TRBV29-1
D gene: TRBD1
J gene: TRBJ1-3
CDR3 length: 14
CDR3 protein: CSFWDRSSGNTIYF
CDR3 DNA: TGCAGCTTCTGGGACAGATCATCTGGAAACACCATATATTTT

clone size: -
V gene: TRBV6-2/TRBV6-3
D gene: TRBD1
J gene: TRBJ1-6
CDR3 length: 16
CDR3 protein: CASTSYYRGLNSPLHF
CDR3 DNA: TGTGCCAGCACCTCATACTACAGGGGATTGAATTCACCCCTCCACTTT

clone size: many
V gene: TRBV5-1
D gene: TRBD1
J gene: TRBJ1-2
CDR3 length: 14
CDR3 protein: CASSLGTGLYGYTF
CDR3 DNA: TGCGCCAGCAGCCTCGGGACAGGTCTCTATGGCTACACCTTC

clone size: -
V gene: TRBV20-1
D gene: TRBD1
J gene: TRBJ1-2
CDR3 length: 17
CDR3 protein: CGAWVGFSGQGGSGYTF
CDR3 DNA: TGCGGTGCCTGGGTTGGGTTTTCGGGACAGGGTGGCTCTGGCTACACCTTC

clone size: -
V gene: TRBV3-1
D gene: TRBD1
J gene: TRBJ2-7
CDR3 length: 15
CDR3 protein: CASSPSQGVSYEQYF
CDR3 DNA: TGTGCCAGCAGCCCTTCCCAGGGGGTGTCGTACGAGCAGTACTTC

clone size: few
V gene: TRBV10-3
D gene: TRBD2
J gene: TRBJ2-5
CDR3 length: 19
CDR3 protein: CAISESSGGPGWPQETQYF
CDR3 DNA: TGTGCCATCAGTGAGTCCAGCGGGGGGCCGGGTTGGCCACAAGAGACCCAGTACTTC

clone size: few
V gene: TRBV20-1
D gene: -
J gene: TRBJ1-5
CDR3 length: 13
CDR3 protein: CSARDLPGQPQHF
CDR3 DNA: TGCAGTGCCAGGGACCTCCCTGGACAGCCCCAGCATTTT

clone size: -
V gene: TRBV29-1
D gene: -
J gene: TRBJ2-1
CDR3 length: 14
CDR3 protein: CSVERVLSYNEQFF
CDR3 DNA: TGCAGCGTTGAGAGGGTTCTCTCCTACAATGAGCAGTTCTTC

clone size: -
V gene: TRBV12-3/TRBV12-4
D gene: TRBD1
J gene: TRBJ2-1
CDR3 length: 11
CDR3 protein: CASTGTGATFF
CDR3 DNA: TGTGCCAGCACTGGGACAGGGGCTACGTTCTTC

clone size: few
V gene: TRBV20-1
D gene: -
J gene: TRBJ2-7
CDR3 length: 12
CDR3 protein: CSAPEGSYEQYF
CDR3 DNA: TGCAGTGCCCCTGAGGGGTCCTACGAGCAGTACTTC

clone size: -
V gene: TRBV4-3
D gene: TRBD2
J gene: TRBJ2-5
CDR3 length: 16
CDR3 protein: CASSQDLAGGKETQYF
CDR3 DNA: TGCGCCAGCAGCCAAGATCTAGCGGGGGGTAAAGAGACCCAGTACTTC

clone size: -
V gene: TRBV12-3/TRBV12-4
D gene: -
J gene: TRBJ2-3
CDR3 length: 18
CDR3 protein: CASSPVFGRGITTDAQYF
CDR3 DNA: TGTGCCAGCAGTCCCGTTTTTGGAAGGGGCATCACCACAGATGCGCAGTATTTT

clone size: few
V gene: TRBV28
D gene: -
J gene: TRBJ1-4
CDR3 length: 15
CDR3 protein: CASSSYGGSNEKLFF
CDR3 DNA: TGTGCCAGCAGTTCTTACGGGGGTTCTAATGAAAAACTGTTTTTT

clone size: -
V gene: TRBV6-1
D gene: TRBD2
J gene: TRBJ2-4
CDR3 length: 16
CDR3 protein: CASSQEAGTSGVFQYF
CDR3 DNA: TGTGCCAGCAGTCAAGAAGCCGGGACTAGCGGGGTCTTTCAGTACTTC

clone size: -
V gene: TRBV29-1
D gene: -
J gene: TRBJ1-1
CDR3 length: 12
CDR3 protein: CSAAGNTTEAFF
CDR3 DNA: TGCAGCGCGGCCGGCAATACCACTGAAGCTTTCTTT

clone size: few
V gene: TRBV5-1
D gene: -
J gene: TRBJ2-7
CDR3 length: 15
CDR3 protein: CASSPWGVPENEQYF
CDR3 DNA: TGCGCCAGCAGCCCGTGGGGAGTCCCCGAAAACGAGCAGTACTTC

clone size: few
V gene: TRBV20-1
D gene: -
J gene: TRBJ1-6
CDR3 length: 13
CDR3 protein: CSATDSYNSPLHF
CDR3 DNA: TGCAGTGCTACCGACAGCTATAATTCACCCCTCCACTTT

clone size: -
V gene: TRBV3-1
D gene: -
J gene: TRBJ1-5
CDR3 length: 14
CDR3 protein: CAGSQQASNQPQHF
CDR3 DNA: TGTGCCGGCAGCCAACAGGCTAGCAATCAGCCCCAGCATTTT

clone size: -
V gene: TRBV27
D gene: -
J gene: TRBJ2-1
CDR3 length: 13
CDR3 protein: CACRDNTYNEQFF
CDR3 DNA: TGTGCCTGCCGGGACAACACTTACAATGAGCAGTTCTTC

clone size: few
V gene: TRBV7-9
D gene: TRBD1
J gene: TRBJ2-7
CDR3 length: 17
CDR3 protein: CASSFSLFRQGTYEQYF
CDR3 DNA: TGTGCCAGCAGCTTCAGCCTTTTCAGACAGGGTACCTACGAGCAGTACTTC